The rows below give T cell receptor beta chains drawn from one sample of a study of blood T cell repertoires in COVID-19. The assay was immunoSEQ multiplex PCR, and TCRdb's table has in-frame clones only and misses some. This sample yields a few hundred thousand clones, of which 90% to 95% are seen a single time; around 1.3% belongs to the top ten. The sequenced material came from PBMCs or T cells enriched from blood (not recorded which). The source of these receptors is a human donor in a cohort exposed to, infected with or recovered from COVID-19 (not recorded which). The donor label of this sample is uncertain. Each CDR3 is given with its conserved first and last residue. D genes are given only for firm matches. A clone size is listed for some rows: how often the clone was seen (once, few, many), or a class if it is expanded.

D	length	size	V	J	CDR3	DNA
-	13	-	TRBV18	TRBJ1-1	CASSPGSDTEAFF	TGTGCCAGCTCACCTGGGAGCGACACTGAAGCTTTCTTT
-	16	-	TRBV19	TRBJ1-1	CASKPTPQGPNTEAFF	TGTGCCAGTAAGCCGACACCGCAGGGGCCGAACACTGAAGCTTTCTTT
TRBD1	14	-	TRBV25-1	TRBJ2-7	CASSETGVPYEQYF	TGTGCCAGCAGTGAGACAGGGGTGCCCTACGAGCAGTACTTC
-	15	-	TRBV7-8	TRBJ1-3	CASSLGLRTNHTIYF	TGTGCCAGCAGCTTAGGCCTTCGTACTAACCACACCATATATTTT
TRBD1	14	-	TRBV10-3	TRBJ1-2	CAIRETGEYYGYTF	TGTGCCATCAGAGAAACAGGGGAGTACTATGGCTACACCTTC
TRBD1	14	once	TRBV6-5	TRBJ2-7	CATTRDRVLNEQYF	TGTGCCACAACACGGGACAGGGTCTTAAACGAGCAGTACTTC
-	16	once	TRBV19	TRBJ1-5	CASSREGGSINQPQHF	TGTGCCAGTAGTAGAGAAGGGGGAAGTATCAATCAGCCCCAGCATTTT
-	12	-	TRBV20-1	TRBJ1-1	CSASIQVTEAFF	TGCAGTGCTAGTATCCAGGTGACTGAAGCTTTCTTT
-	14	-	TRBV4-3	TRBJ2-7	CASSQDNSRSGQYF	TGCGCCAGCAGCCAAGATAACTCACGAAGTGGGCAGTACTTC
-	16	-	TRBV11-2	TRBJ1-1	CASSLDPRQGGTEAFF	TGTGCCAGCAGCTTAGATCCTCGGCAGGGAGGCACTGAAGCTTTCTTT
-	14	-	TRBV1	TRBJ2-5	CTSSQDLAGETQYF	TGCACCAGCAGCCAAGATCTAGCGGGGGAGACCCAGTACTTC
-	14	-	TRBV10-3	TRBJ1-1	CAISEGQLNTEAFF	TGTGCCATCAGTGAAGGACAGCTGAACACTGAAGCTTTCTTT
-	16	-	TRBV4-1	TRBJ2-7	CASSRVGRHRGAEQYF	TGCGCCAGCAGCCGAGTAGGCAGACATCGGGGGGCCGAGCAGTACTTC
-	13	-	TRBV9	TRBJ1-1	CASSAFVNTEAFF	TGTGCCAGCAGCGCCTTTGTGAACACTGAAGCTTTCTTT
-	14	-	TRBV28	TRBJ2-3	CASSSRSSTDTQYF	TGTGCCAGCAGTTCCCGGTCTAGCACAGATACGCAGTATTTT
TRBD1	17	-	TRBV5-1	TRBJ2-3	CASSLRIPGQGSDTQYF	TGCGCCAGCAGCTTAAGGATTCCGGGACAGGGATCAGATACGCAGTATTTT
TRBD2	15	-	TRBV6-5	TRBJ2-1	CAHSHGRVPNNEQFF	TGTGCCCACTCCCACGGGAGGGTGCCCAACAATGAGCAGTTCTTC
-	15	-	TRBV6-2/TRBV6-3	TRBJ2-7	CASSYTDSTSYEQYF	TGTGCCAGCAGTTATACAGACAGTACCTCCTACGAGCAGTACTTC
-	15	-	TRBV25-1	TRBJ1-2	CASSPPGLGIDGYTF	TGTGCCAGCAGTCCACCGGGACTGGGAATAGATGGCTACACCTTC
-	13	-	TRBV6-5	TRBJ1-2	CASRPDSNYGYTF	TGTGCCAGCAGGCCGGACAGTAACTATGGCTACACCTTC
-	15	few	TRBV4-3	TRBJ1-3	CASSQASSVGNTIYF	TGCGCCAGCAGCCAAGCAAGTTCGGTGGGAAACACCATATATTTT
TRBD2	16	-	TRBV6-4	TRBJ2-2	CASSDSSGGAAGELFF	TGTGCCAGCAGTGACTCGAGCGGGGGGGCCGCCGGGGAGCTGTTTTTT
-	14	-	TRBV7-9	TRBJ1-2	CASSLGATGSGYTF	TGTGCCAGCAGCTTAGGTGCGACAGGCTCTGGCTACACCTTC
-	16	-	TRBV19	TRBJ2-6	CASRDGQFSGANVLTF	TGTGCCAGTAGGGATGGACAGTTCTCTGGGGCCAACGTCCTGACTTTC
-	15	-	TRBV5-5	TRBJ2-7	CASSLWAQGSYEQYF	TGTGCCAGCAGCTTGTGGGCACAGGGTTCCTACGAGCAGTACTTC
-	14	once	TRBV6-2/TRBV6-3	TRBJ1-5	CASSYSGGNQPQHF	TGTGCCAGCAGTTACTCCGGGGGCAATCAGCCCCAGCATTTT
TRBD1	14	once	TRBV4-3	TRBJ1-1	CASTEQGRNTEAFF	TGCGCCAGCACCGAACAGGGGAGAAACACTGAAGCTTTCTTT
TRBD1	16	-	TRBV3-1/TRBV3-2	TRBJ1-6	CASSLDATGLNSPLHF	TGTGCCAGCAGCCTTGATGCGACAGGGCTTAATTCACCCCTCCACTTT
TRBD1	16	-	TRBV3-1/TRBV3-2	TRBJ1-1	CASSQIRLGGGTEAFF	TGTGCCAGCAGCCAAATCCGTTTAGGGGGCGGCACTGAAGCTTTCTTT
TRBD1	18	-	TRBV11-2	TRBJ1-1	CASSLVPWRGGINTEAFF	TGTGCCAGCAGCTTAGTTCCCTGGAGAGGGGGCATAAACACTGAAGCTTTCTTT
TRBD1	15	-	TRBV6-5	TRBJ1-6	CASSYSGQGHSPLHF	TGTGCCAGCAGTTACTCGGGACAGGGCCATTCACCCCTCCACTTT
-	13	-	TRBV5-4	TRBJ1-4	CASSLAIGEKLFF	TGTGCCAGCAGCTTGGCAATCGGGGAAAAACTGTTTTTT
-	13	-	TRBV11-3	TRBJ2-5	CASSPSYQETQYF	TGTGCCAGCAGCCCCTCGTACCAAGAGACCCAGTACTTC
-	15	few	TRBV5-4	TRBJ1-5	CASSLGGNSNQPQHF	TGTGCCAGCAGCTTGGGAGGGAATAGCAATCAGCCCCAGCATTTT
-	11	-	TRBV19	TRBJ1-6	CASSAGTNIYF	TGTGCCAGTAGCGCCGGGACAAATATCTACTTT
TRBD1	15	once	TRBV5-1	TRBJ1-2	CASSPAGQDAYGYTF	TGCGCCAGCAGCCCGGCTGGACAGGACGCCTATGGCTACACCTTC
-	18	-	TRBV6-2/TRBV6-3	TRBJ1-1	CASSPLPLTHSTRSEAFF	TGTGCCAGCAGTCCCCTCCCGCTGACCCACTCGACACGCTCTGAAGCTTTCTTT
-	14	-	TRBV18	TRBJ1-1	CASSLDRTNTEAFF	TGTGCCAGCTCACTTGACAGGACGAACACTGAAGCTTTCTTT
-	15	-	TRBV6-5	TRBJ2-2	CASSYGAGATGELFF	TGTGCCAGCAGTTACGGTGCAGGGGCCACCGGGGAGCTGTTTTTT
TRBD2	16	-	TRBV10-3	TRBJ2-6	CAISALAGAGANVLTF	TGTGCCATCAGTGCACTAGCGGGGGCTGGGGCCAACGTCCTGACTTTC
TRBD2	16	-	TRBV9	TRBJ2-7	CASSLNVGGGPHEQYF	TGTGCCAGCAGCCTCAACGTCGGGGGGGGGCCCCACGAGCAGTACTTC
-	14	-	TRBV19	TRBJ1-2	CASGGRYVNYGYTF	TGTGCCAGCGGGGGACGGTATGTAAACTATGGCTACACCTTC
-	16	-	TRBV18	TRBJ1-3	CASSPAQVGSGNTIYF	TGTGCCAGCTCACCGGCGCAGGTCGGCTCTGGAAACACCATATATTTT
TRBD2	13	-	TRBV20-1	TRBJ2-7	CSASRAGGYEQYF	TGCAGTGCTAGTCGAGCGGGGGGATACGAGCAGTACTTC
TRBD2	16	-	TRBV6-1	TRBJ2-1	CASSDSLLAGGHEQFF	TGTGCCAGCAGTGATTCTCTTCTAGCGGGGGGCCATGAGCAGTTCTTC
-	14	-	TRBV4-1	TRBJ2-7	CASSVRDTLYEQYF	TGCGCCAGCAGCGTACGGGATACTCTCTACGAGCAGTACTTC
TRBD1	16	-	TRBV5-6	TRBJ1-5	CASSLDGQGIFQPQHF	TGTGCCAGCAGCTTAGACGGACAGGGGATATTTCAGCCCCAGCATTTT
-	11	-	TRBV7-9	TRBJ2-5	CASSFLETQYF	TGTGCCAGCAGCTTCCTTGAGACCCAGTACTTC
-	11	-	TRBV29-1	TRBJ2-7	CSFKGANEQYF	TGCAGCTTCAAAGGGGCCAACGAGCAGTACTTC